This TCR beta chain was recorded in a study of early stage breast cancer tumors. Study background: About 70% of the 16 invasive tumors were ER+, PR+ and HER2-. General observations from the study: Most shared enriched TCRB sequences were commonly generated ones. Compared with adjacent normal breast tissue, tumors showed approximately 2.5-fold greater T cell density and higher clonality.

Notes on this clone: Its antigen is undetermined.

Some clones are missing from TCRdb's copy, which holds only in-frame ones; the method was immunoSEQ multiplex PCR. The sample has fewer than 35,000 clones; under 75% are singletons. CDR3 length: 12 amino acids. The germline V gene encodes CDR1 SGHDT and CDR2 YYEEEE. Source material: blood. The V gene is TRBV5-6, the J gene TRBJ2-5; no definite D call. The J call may be faulty, since TRBJ2-7 better matches the DNA end. The TCR sequence derives from a person in their fifties or sixties with breast cancer. CDR3 coding DNA: TGTGCCAGCAGCAGAGCAAGCTACGAGCAGTACTTC. This gives the protein CASSRASYEQYF.